This TCR beta chain derives from a study of blood T cell repertoires in COVID-19. The CDR3 loop spans 15 amino acids. Losses at the gene ends were 4 bases for V and 2 bases for J; bases not matched to a gene: 6. Germline loops: CDR1 MGHRA, CDR2 YSYEKL. This clone appeared once. TCRdb's copy holds only in-frame clones and misses some; the assay was immunoSEQ multiplex PCR. The profile covers some 180,000 clones, with more than 75% appearing a single time and 2% to 3% taken by the ten largest. The sequence derives from an elderly woman with COVID-19, enrolled during active disease. The rearrangement links TRBV4-1 to TRBJ1-1, with 8 nucleotides matching TRBD1. Sequenced sample: peripheral blood. CDR3 residues: CASSPPGGSNTEAFF. The CDR3 bases are TGCGCCAGCAGCCCTCCAGGGGGCAGTAACACTGAAGCTTTCTTT.